This T cell receptor (beta chain) originates from a study of T cell repertoires in cytomegalovirus infection (dated by TCRdb to between 2017 and 2020). Concerning the study at large: Donor HLA type was relevant to the analysis, because carriage of CMV infection together with the matching HLA type was indicated by public TCR beta signatures.

From V the trimming removes 7 bases and from J it removes 2 bases, while the gene matches leave 11 bases of the junction unaccounted for. The CDR3, from cysteine to phenylalanine, totals 15 residues. Only the CDR3 part of the read is kept: 45 bases, read in frame from the first base. Sequences SQVTM (CDR1) and ANQGSEA (CDR2) are obtained from the germline V gene. The sequencing machine was an Illumina HiSeq 1500. TCRdb trimmed the raw reads at Q25, called clones with MiXCR and kept productive beta chains. For every CDR3 protein sequence, its rows merge into one entry that carries the most common genes and DNA. The sample contains 150,000 to 200,000 distinct CDR3 sequences, roughly 28% of them found a single time. 31% of the sample comes from the top ten. General findings and caveats noted by the study authors: Carriers of CMV infection plus the relevant HLA type were discriminated by the cumulative frequency of public TCR beta family members in the study cohort and in an independent approximately 350-donor cohort. In the ex vivo response, HLA-C-restricted CMV-specific TCR beta clonotypes were dominant, and in two of eight donors the single most frequent clonotype came from this HLA-C-restricted group.

A remark on this clonotype: Its antigen target is currently unknown. Base qualities are not recorded, but no much larger clone differs from it by a single base.

The rearrangement combines TRBV29-1 with TRBJ1-3, with 7 bases matching TRBD1. Sequencing was performed on PBMCs. The sequence came from a human donor in good health (CMV status not recorded). Some clones in this sample may be carry-over from other donors' samples. The nucleotide sequence is given as TGCAGCGCGGGGGGATCCGACAGGGCTGGAAACACCATATATTTT. It specifies CSAGGSDRAGNTIYF.